A selection of T cell receptor beta chains follows, all from one sample in a study of blood T cell repertoires in COVID-19. Data came from immunoSEQ multiplex PCR; TCRdb stores just in-frame clones and leaves some out. The sample contains 170,000 or so clones, 88% of which appear only once. Source material: PBMCs or T cells enriched from blood (not recorded which). Receptors were obtained from a woman between 18 and 29 years old who had recovered from COVID-19. CDR3s include the opening cysteine and the closing phenylalanine or tryptophan. The D gene is left open where the match is weak. Some rows have no size entry. The others give once, few or many, or a class for an expanded clone.

v_call	clone_size	j_call	d_call	cdr3_aa	cdr3_nt
TRBV9	.	TRBJ2-1	TRBD2	CASSVGWTSGFYNEQFF	TGTGCCAGCAGCGTAGGATGGACTAGCGGCTTCTACAATGAGCAGTTCTTC
TRBV7-9	.	TRBJ2-7	.	CASSFLQQGSYEQYF	TGTGCCAGCAGCTTCCTGCAACAGGGCTCCTACGAGCAGTACTTC
TRBV28	few	TRBJ1-1	.	CASNTAGVIAFF	TGTGCCAGCAACACGGCCGGAGTAATCGCTTTCTTT
TRBV11-1	.	TRBJ1-1	.	CASSLVWQVVLTEAFF	TGTGCCAGCAGCTTAGTCTGGCAGGTAGTTTTAACTGAAGCTTTCTTT
TRBV3-1/TRBV3-2	.	TRBJ1-2	.	CASSQVFGPGGYGYTF	TGTGCCAGCAGCCAAGTCTTCGGCCCGGGTGGCTATGGCTACACCTTC
TRBV11-3	.	TRBJ2-1	TRBD2	CASSLGGGVSYNEQFF	TGTGCCAGCAGCTTAGGTGGGGGGGTGTCCTACAATGAGCAGTTCTTC
TRBV20-1	.	TRBJ2-3	TRBD2	CTLAGADTQYF	TGCACCCTAGCGGGAGCAGATACGCAGTATTTT
TRBV30	.	TRBJ2-1	.	CAWSVVGGEQFF	TGTGCCTGGAGTGTAGTGGGGGGAGAGCAGTTCTTC
TRBV5-8	.	TRBJ2-1	TRBD1	CASRIRTGHDNEQFF	TGTGCCAGCAGAATTCGGACAGGGCACGACAATGAGCAGTTCTTC
TRBV28	few	TRBJ2-1	TRBD2	CASSPGTSGGAGEQFF	TGTGCCAGCAGTCCCGGGACTAGCGGGGGGGCTGGGGAGCAGTTCTTC
TRBV5-6	.	TRBJ2-1	.	CASSPPGGNPSLNEQFF	TGTGCCAGCAGCCCCCCCGGCGGGAACCCTTCCCTGAATGAGCAGTTCTTC
TRBV29-1	.	TRBJ1-3	.	CSGSTAGNTIYF	TGCAGCGGTTCGACAGCTGGAAACACCATATATTTT
TRBV5-1	.	TRBJ2-7	.	CASRTNGATGSHEQYF	TGCGCCAGCAGGACAAACGGAGCGACAGGTTCTCACGAGCAGTACTTC
TRBV28	.	TRBJ1-1	.	CASSLPRGTEAFF	TGTGCCAGCAGTTTGCCTCGGGGCACTGAAGCTTTCTTT
TRBV11-2	.	TRBJ2-7	.	CASSLGSGFYEQYF	TGTGCCAGCAGCTTAGGATCAGGATTCTACGAGCAGTACTTC
TRBV24-1	many	TRBJ2-7	.	CATSDGGPPYEQYF	TGTGCCACCAGTGACGGGGGGCCCCCCTACGAGCAGTACTTC
TRBV21-1	once	TRBJ1-1	.	CASSKIPREPGDRRNTEAFF	TGTGCCAGCAGCAAAATCCCCAGGGAACCTGGGGACAGGAGGAACACTGAAGCTTTCTTT
TRBV4-3	.	TRBJ2-3	TRBD1	CASSQEPGQKYTDTQYF	TGCGCCAGCAGCCAAGAACCGGGACAGAAATACACAGATACGCAGTATTTT
TRBV27	.	TRBJ2-7	.	CASSFGGESAYEQYF	TGTGCCAGCAGTTTTGGAGGGGAGAGCGCCTACGAGCAGTACTTC
TRBV6-4	.	TRBJ2-1	.	CASKSEPGNNEQFF	TGTGCCAGCAAATCCGAGCCGGGGAACAATGAGCAGTTCTTC
TRBV5-1	.	TRBJ2-2	.	CASSEVPNTGELFF	TGCGCCAGCAGCGAGGTCCCGAACACCGGGGAGCTGTTTTTT
TRBV5-1	.	TRBJ1-6	.	CASSLTGQNSPLHF	TGCGCCAGCAGCTTGACAGGACAGAATTCACCCCTCCACTTT
TRBV19	.	TRBJ2-1	.	CASSRTVSVLDEQFF	TGTGCCAGTAGTAGGACAGTGAGCGTTCTTGATGAGCAGTTCTTC
TRBV10-3	.	TRBJ2-7	.	CAISELKESEQYF	TGTGCCATCAGTGAGTTAAAGGAGTCCGAGCAGTACTTC
TRBV28	.	TRBJ1-5	TRBD1	CASSLRTGFKGQPQHF	TGTGCCAGCAGTTTACGGACAGGGTTTAAGGGTCAGCCCCAGCATTTT
TRBV28	.	TRBJ2-7	.	CASSSPHREDSYEQYF	TGTGCCAGCAGTTCTCCCCACAGGGAAGACTCCTACGAGCAGTACTTC
TRBV4-1	.	TRBJ2-1	TRBD2	CASSHPGLAGGPSRNEQFF	TGCGCCAGCAGCCACCCCGGACTAGCGGGAGGGCCATCCCGCAATGAGCAGTTCTTC
TRBV28	.	TRBJ2-7	.	CASSTRLGHEQYF	TGTGCCAGCAGCACACGGTTGGGCCACGAGCAGTACTTC
TRBV30	.	TRBJ2-1	TRBD2	CAWNGGNLAGDKFF	TGTGCCTGGAACGGCGGTAATCTAGCGGGGGATAAGTTCTTC